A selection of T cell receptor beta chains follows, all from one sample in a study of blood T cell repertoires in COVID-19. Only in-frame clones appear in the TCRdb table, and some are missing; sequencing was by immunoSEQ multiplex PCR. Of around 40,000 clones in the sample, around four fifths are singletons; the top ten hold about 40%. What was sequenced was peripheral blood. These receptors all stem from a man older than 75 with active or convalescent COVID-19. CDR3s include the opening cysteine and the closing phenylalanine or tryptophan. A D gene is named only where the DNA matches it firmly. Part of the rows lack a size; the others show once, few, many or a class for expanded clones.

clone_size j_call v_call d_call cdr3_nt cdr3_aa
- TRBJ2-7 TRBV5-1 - TGCGCCAGCAGCTTGGCCAGTATTTCCGACGAGCAGTACTTC CASSLASISDEQYF
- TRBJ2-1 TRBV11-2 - TGTGCCAGCAGCTCTACGCCACAGGGCTCCTACAATGAGCAGTTCTTC CASSSTPQGSYNEQFF
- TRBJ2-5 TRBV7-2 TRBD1 TGTGCCAGCAGGAGGGGACAGCAAGAGACCCAGTACTTC CASRRGQQETQYF
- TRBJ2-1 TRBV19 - TGTGCCAGTAGTATGGTAGCTCGGCACAATGAGCAGTTCTTC CASSMVARHNEQFF
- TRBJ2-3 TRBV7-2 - TGTGCCAGCAGCTCGGTAAAAAATCCAAGCACAGATACGCAGTATTTT CASSSVKNPSTDTQYF
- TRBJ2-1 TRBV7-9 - TGTGCCAGCAGCTTAGCGGCAGGGGCATACAATGAGCAGTTCTTC CASSLAAGAYNEQFF
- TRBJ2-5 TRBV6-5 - TGTGCCAGCACCCAGACGAATAGCGAGCAAGAGACCCAGTACTTC CASTQTNSEQETQYF
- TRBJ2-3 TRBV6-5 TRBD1 TGTGCCAGCAGTAAGGACAGGGGGGGCGCAGATACGCAGTATTTT CASSKDRGGADTQYF
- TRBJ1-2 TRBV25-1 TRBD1 TGTGCCAGCAGTGGTACAGGGGCGTACTATGGCTACACCTTC CASSGTGAYYGYTF
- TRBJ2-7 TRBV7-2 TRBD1 TGTGCCAGCAGCATGAGGACAGGGGGTTCCTACGAGCAGTACTTC CASSMRTGGSYEQYF
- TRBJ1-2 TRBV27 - TGTGCCAGCAGTTTATCCAGGGGTAATTTTGGCTACACCTTC CASSLSRGNFGYTF
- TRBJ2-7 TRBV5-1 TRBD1 TGCGCCAGCAGCCCCGTAGACAGGGCGGACGAGCAGTACTTC CASSPVDRADEQYF
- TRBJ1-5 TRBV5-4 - TGTGCCAGCAGCACTGACAATCAGCCCCAGCATTTT CASSTDNQPQHF
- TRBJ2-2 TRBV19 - TGTGCCAGTAGTATAGGTGCCGCGGGTACCGGGGAGCTGTTTTTT CASSIGAAGTGELFF
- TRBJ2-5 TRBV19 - TGTGCCAGTAGTATTACCCGGGGGTCAACCGAGACCCAGTACTTC CASSITRGSTETQYF
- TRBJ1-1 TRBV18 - TGTGCCAGCTCACCTGCCTGGGGGGAGACTGAAGCTTTCTTT CASSPAWGETEAFF
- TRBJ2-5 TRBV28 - TGTGCCAGCAGGCTGGGGGGCAGCGGGGCGGGGACCCAGTACTTC CASRLGGSGAGTQYF
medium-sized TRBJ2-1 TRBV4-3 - TGCGCCAGCAGCCCCCAGAACGAAGAGGGGCAGTTCTTC CASSPQNEEGQFF
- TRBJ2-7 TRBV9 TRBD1 TGTGCCAGCAGCGGCCAGACAGGGGTCTACGAGCAGTACTTC CASSGQTGVYEQYF
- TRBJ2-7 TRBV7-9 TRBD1 TGTGCCAGCAGCGCGACAGGGGTGGTTCCCTACGAGCAGTACTTC CASSATGVVPYEQYF
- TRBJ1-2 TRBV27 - TGTGCCAGCAGTCCCCCCCAGGGTAACTATGGCTACACCTTC CASSPPQGNYGYTF
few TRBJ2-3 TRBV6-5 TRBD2 TGTGCCAGCAGGTCGGGAGGTGGCACAGATACGCAGTATTTT CASRSGGGTDTQYF
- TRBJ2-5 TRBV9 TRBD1 TGTGCCAGCAGCGACCACAGGGGGCCGCAGACCCAGTACTTC CASSDHRGPQTQYF
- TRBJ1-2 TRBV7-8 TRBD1 TGTGCCAGCAGCGGCTCCAGGGGACAGGGTGGCTATGGCTACACCTTC CASSGSRGQGGYGYTF